This TCR beta chain was identified in a study of blood T cell repertoires in COVID-19. Turning to the study itself: Acute-phase and convalescent COVID-19 samples originated in the United States, Italy and Spain. T cells, B-cell-depleted T cells, or PBMCs supplied cDNA or gDNA.

In the authors' methods: Using reference gene primer amplification, nucleated cell counts were estimated. Measured with immunoSEQ multiplex PCR; TCRdb has only the in-frame clones, and not every one. D and trimming were read from the DNA, whereas the V and J calls and clone size are those reported in that table. The sample carries under 100,000 clones, more than 70% recorded once. CDR1 is LNHDA, CDR2 SQIVND, per germline (reference sequence). The length of the CDR3 is 14 residues. V gave up 6 bases and J gave up 7 bases, with 13 bases separating them. Sequencing was done on a sample of peripheral blood. The sequence was collected from a human donor in a cohort sampled during active COVID-19. The chain joins TRBV19 to TRBJ1-6; D is possibly TRBD1 (5 bases). CDR3 sequence: CASRGPTVNSPLHF. DNA for the CDR3: TGTGCCAGTAGGGGGCCTACGGTGAATTCACCCCTCCACTTT. The full variable domain, in which reference TRBV19 and TRBJ1-6 provide the parts outside the CDR3, is DGGITQSPKYLFRKEGQNVTLSCEQNLNHDAMYWYRQDPGQGLRLIYYSQIVNDFQKGDIAEGYSVSREKKESFPLTVTSAQKNPTAFYLCASRGPTVNSPLHFGNGTRLTVT.